Each of the 4 T cell receptor beta chains below was sequenced from the same sample in a study of cytomegalovirus exposure and HLA in healthy donors. Primers for the PCR totalled 60 Vbeta and 13 Jbeta. The assay was immunoSEQ multiplex PCR, and TCRdb's table has in-frame clones only and misses some. In the table there are roughly 150,000 clones, approximately 81% of which are singletons. The source material was PBMCs. These receptor sequences come from a male donor in good health and CMV-seronegative.

With respect to this clone: Relative to the germline gene, one junction end is altered; a read error may explain this. The rearrangement links TRBV7-3 to TRBJ1-1, with TRBD1 identical over 12 bases. CDR1 is SGHTA and CDR2 is FQGTGA in the germline V gene. The CDR3 runs 14 residues. The CDR3, as DNA: TGTGCCAGCAGCCTAACCGGGACAGGGGGCGAAGCTTTCTTT. Translated: CASSLTGTGGEAFF.

The chain is built from TRBV9 and TRBJ2-1, with D perhaps matching TRBD1 (5 bases). Between the trimmed V and J ends, which lost 0 bases and 4 bases, there was a span of 14 bases. The CDR3 length is 16 residues. Per germline, CDR1 SGDLS and CDR2 YYNGEE. CDR3 DNA: TGTGCCAGCAGCGTAGCTCTTGCGCAGGGATACAATGAGCAGTTCTTC. This codes for CASSVALAQGYNEQFF.

The chain carries TRBV4-3 and TRBJ2-7, with a tentative D call TRBD2 (6 bases). The CDR3 totals 16 residues. V lost 4 bases and J lost 4, with 20 bases in between. Germline CDR1 and CDR2: LGHNA and YSLEER. This CDR3 is CASSPQKGTQGYEQYF. The CDR3 bases are TGCGCCAGCAGCCCTCAGAAGGGGACTCAAGGGTACGAGCAGTACTTC.

CDR3: CASSLLPTTSGWSYNEQFF. CDR3 bases: TGTGCCAGCAGCTTATTACCAACGACTAGCGGGTGGAGCTACAATGAGCAGTTCTTC. The chain combines TRBV7-6 with TRBJ2-1, with 10 nucleotides matching TRBD2. Germline V CDR1 and CDR2: SGHVS, FNYEAQ. This CDR3 spans 19 amino acids. With V trimmed by 2 bases and J by 3 bases, 13 bases remained unmatched. Based on the CDR3 plus reference TRBV7-6 and TRBJ2-1, the full variable domain is GAGVSQSPRYKVTKRGQDVALRCDPISGHVSLYWYRQALGQGPEFLTYFNYEAQQDKSGLPNDRFSAERPEGSISTLTIQRTEQRDSAMYRCASSLLPTTSGWSYNEQFFGPGTRLTVL.